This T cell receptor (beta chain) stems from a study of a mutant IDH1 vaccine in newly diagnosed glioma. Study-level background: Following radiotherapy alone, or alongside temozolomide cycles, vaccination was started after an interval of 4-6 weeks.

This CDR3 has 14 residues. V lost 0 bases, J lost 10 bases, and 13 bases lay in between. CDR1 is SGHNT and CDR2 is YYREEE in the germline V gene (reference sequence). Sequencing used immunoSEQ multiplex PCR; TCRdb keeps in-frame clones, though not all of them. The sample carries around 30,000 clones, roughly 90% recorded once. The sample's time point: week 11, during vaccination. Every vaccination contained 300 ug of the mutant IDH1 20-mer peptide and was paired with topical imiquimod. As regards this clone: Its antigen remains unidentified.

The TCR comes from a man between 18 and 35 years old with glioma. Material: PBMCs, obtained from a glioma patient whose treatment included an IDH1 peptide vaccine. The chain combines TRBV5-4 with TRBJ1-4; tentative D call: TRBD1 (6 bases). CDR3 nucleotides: TGTGCCAGCAGCTTGGAGCGGGGGGCGCGAAAACTGTTTTTT. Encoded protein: CASSLERGARKLFF.